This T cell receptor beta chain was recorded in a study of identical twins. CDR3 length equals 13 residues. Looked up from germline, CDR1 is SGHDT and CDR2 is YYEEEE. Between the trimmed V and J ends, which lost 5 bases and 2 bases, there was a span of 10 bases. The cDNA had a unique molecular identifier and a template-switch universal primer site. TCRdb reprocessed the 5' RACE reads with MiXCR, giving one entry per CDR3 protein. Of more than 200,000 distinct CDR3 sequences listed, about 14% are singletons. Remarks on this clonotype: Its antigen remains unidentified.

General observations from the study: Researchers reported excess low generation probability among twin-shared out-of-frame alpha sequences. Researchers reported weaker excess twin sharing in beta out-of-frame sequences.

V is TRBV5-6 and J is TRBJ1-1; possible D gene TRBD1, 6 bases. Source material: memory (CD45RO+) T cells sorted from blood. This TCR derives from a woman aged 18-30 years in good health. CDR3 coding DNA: TGTGCCAGCAGGGTACAGGGAAACACTGAAGCTTTCTTT. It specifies CASRVQGNTEAFF.